In its sample, the clone carrying this T cell receptor (beta chain) was seen a few times. What it recognizes is unknown. What was sequenced were expressed TCRB transcripts, since all of the isolated RNA had been reverse transcribed. Libraries were prepared by immunoSEQ multiplex PCR; TCRdb keeps only in-frame clonotypes and omits some of them. Of approximately 120,000 clones in the sample, 40% were seen once. These data originate in a study of beta chain features in type 1 diabetes. Study-level background: Nearly 110,000,000 sorted cells were examined across all samples.

Purity of each sorted population was above 95%. Findings and limits, study-wide: Shorter TCRB CDR3s, moderately but significantly so, were found in Type 1 diabetes patients in all four CD4+ subsets. VDJ junctions sequenced from type 1 diabetes patients showed fewer insertions and more deletions.

Trimming left V 5 bases short and J 0 bases short, with 7 bases between. The CDR3 has 13 residues. CDR1 and CDR2 from the germline V gene are MDHEN and SYDVKM. The J gene is TRBJ1-1, the V gene TRBV28, with no clear D. What was sequenced was stem cell memory CD4+ T cells from blood. This receptor was obtained from a woman younger than 35 in good health. The CDR3 DNA reads as TGTGCCAGCAGTGTAGAGCTGAACACTGAAGCTTTCTTT. Translation: CASSVELNTEAFF.